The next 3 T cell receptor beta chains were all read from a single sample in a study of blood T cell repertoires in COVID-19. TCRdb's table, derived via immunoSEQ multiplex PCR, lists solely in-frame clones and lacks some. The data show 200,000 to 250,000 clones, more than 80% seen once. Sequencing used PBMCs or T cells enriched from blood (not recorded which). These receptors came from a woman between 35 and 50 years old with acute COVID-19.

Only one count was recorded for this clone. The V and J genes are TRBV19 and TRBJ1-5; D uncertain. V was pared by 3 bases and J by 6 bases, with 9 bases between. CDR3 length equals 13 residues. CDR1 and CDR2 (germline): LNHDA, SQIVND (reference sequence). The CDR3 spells CASSMAGIQPQHF. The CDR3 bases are TGTGCCAGTAGTATGGCCGGGATTCAGCCCCAGCATTTT.

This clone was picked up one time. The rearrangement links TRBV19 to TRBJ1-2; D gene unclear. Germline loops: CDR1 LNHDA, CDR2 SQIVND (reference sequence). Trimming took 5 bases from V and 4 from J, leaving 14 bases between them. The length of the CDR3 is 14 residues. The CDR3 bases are TGTGCCAGTAGTTTCGACGGGTCCTCCTATGGCTACACCTTC. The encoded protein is CASSFDGSSYGYTF.

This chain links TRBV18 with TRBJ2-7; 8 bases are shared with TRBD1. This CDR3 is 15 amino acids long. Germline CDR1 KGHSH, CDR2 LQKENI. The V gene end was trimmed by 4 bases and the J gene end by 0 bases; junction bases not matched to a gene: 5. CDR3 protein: CASSRTGTSSYEQYF. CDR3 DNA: TGTGCCAGCTCACGGACAGGGACGAGCTCCTACGAGCAGTACTTC.